This T cell receptor (beta chain) was obtained from a study of shared clonotypes between healthy human individuals. Generated by immunoSEQ multiplex PCR, the TCRdb table keeps only in-frame clones and is missing some. The sample has 550,000 to 850,000 clones, 74% seen once; the top ten hold approximately 1.7%. Looked up from germline, CDR1 is SNHLY and CDR2 is FYNNEI. This CDR3 spans 13 amino acids. The ends lost 7 bases at V and 4 bases at J; junction bases unmatched: 6. The sequenced sample was memory CD4+ T cells sorted from blood. Subset noted: CD45RA-negative fraction. The V call is TRBV2, the J call TRBJ2-5, with 7 bases identical to TRBD1. The receptor was isolated from a woman aged 25 to 45 in good health. CDR3 DNA: TGTGCCAGCAATAGACAGGGTAGAGAGACCCAGTACTTC. It translates to CASNRQGRETQYF.